This record covers a single T cell receptor (beta chain). No antigen is known for it. CDR1 and CDR2 from the germline V gene are SQVTM and ANQGSEA. This CDR3 is built from 13 residues. Trimming shortened V by 7 bases and J by 7 bases, and 17 bases separated the two germline ends. From blood CD8+ and CD4+ T cells, TCR beta sequences were generated. In contrast to the negatively isolated CD8+ and CD4+ T cells, TEMRA cells were FACS-enriched. When the RNA was reverse transcribed, random hexamers were used with an input of about 0.45 to 1 ug. An immunoSEQ multiplex PCR amplified TCR beta CDR3 over 54 Vbeta and 13 Jbeta. TCRdb reanalysed the immunoSEQ multiplex PCR reads using MiXCR and keeps one entry per CDR3 protein. The sample contains about 210,000 distinct CDR3 sequences, about 95% of which appear only once. This specimen belongs to a study of CD8 T cells in Susac syndrome. The study, taken as a whole, reports: The study recognized that the number of individuals in its TCR sequencing and HLA analysis was relatively small.

The material sequenced was CD4+ T cells from PBMCs. The chain has TRBV29-1 and TRBJ1-5; tentatively, D is TRBD1 (5 bases). This TCR was sampled from a human donor with multiple sclerosis. CDR3 sequence reads: CSAERGEGQPQHF. CDR3 nucleotide sequence: TGCAGCGCCGAGAGGGGCGAGGGACAGCCCCAGCATTTT.